This is a list of T cell receptor beta chains from one sample in a study of blood T cell repertoires in COVID-19. Sequencing was performed with immunoSEQ multiplex PCR; in TCRdb, only in-frame clones are kept and a portion is missing. Altogether 150,000 or so clones are present, around 92% being singletons, with the ten largest covering 4.8%. Material: peripheral blood. Receptors were obtained from a young man with COVID-19, enrolled during active disease. Both conserved end residues are part of each CDR3. D genes are given only for firm matches. Clone size is given for some rows only: seen once, a few or many times, or a class if the clone is expanded.

clone_size,j_call,v_call,d_call,cdr3_aa,cdr3_nt
.,TRBJ2-7,TRBV12-5,TRBD2,CASGLVGTNHYEQYF,TGTGCTAGTGGTTTGGTAGGGACTAATCACTACGAGCAGTACTTC
.,TRBJ1-1,TRBV7-9,TRBD1,CASSLGGQGARNTEAFF,TGTGCCAGCAGCTTAGGGGGACAGGGGGCCAGGAACACTGAAGCTTTCTTT
.,TRBJ1-1,TRBV2,.,CASSEATGRALTEAFF,TGTGCCAGCAGTGAAGCGACGGGAAGGGCTCTAACTGAAGCTTTCTTT
.,TRBJ1-2,TRBV27,.,CASSQGGRYGYTF,TGTGCCAGCAGTCAGGGAGGGCGATATGGCTACACCTTC
.,TRBJ1-6,TRBV5-1,.,CASSSSPGGGNSPLHF,TGCGCCAGCAGCTCGAGCCCGGGGGGCGGGAATTCACCCCTCCACTTT
once,TRBJ1-2,TRBV24-1,TRBD1,CATSEATGTYGYTF,TGTGCCACCAGTGAGGCGACAGGGACCTATGGCTACACCTTC
.,TRBJ2-7,TRBV5-1,.,CASSPQRQRSYEQYF,TGCGCCAGCAGCCCCCAAAGACAGAGATCCTACGAGCAGTACTTC
.,TRBJ2-7,TRBV25-1,.,CASSENSVDEQYF,TGTGCCAGCAGTGAAAATTCAGTGGACGAGCAGTACTTC
.,TRBJ2-1,TRBV27,TRBD2,CASRPTSGGSYNEQFF,TGTGCCAGCAGACCAACTAGCGGGGGGTCCTACAATGAGCAGTTCTTC
.,TRBJ2-7,TRBV18,TRBD1,CASSPLRGPTGTHSYEQYF,TGTGCCAGCTCACCACTTAGGGGGCCGACAGGGACCCACTCCTACGAGCAGTACTTC
.,TRBJ1-1,TRBV9,.,CASSVVPGPAFF,TGTGCCAGCAGCGTAGTCCCAGGGCCAGCTTTCTTT